The next 12 T cell receptor beta chains were all read from a single sample in a study of T-cell memory formation after mild COVID-19. TCRdb re-called the 5' RACE reads through MiXCR, storing one row per CDR3 protein. Of about 390,000 distinct CDR3 sequences in the sample, 21% are singletons; the top ten hold about 12%. The material sequenced was PBMCs or a T cell subset sorted from them (not recorded which). The receptors derive from an adult woman who had mild COVID-19 (a few samples of this study predate the infection). Cell type and time point are not known.

This clonotype was detected a few times. V is TRBV5-5 and J is TRBJ2-5, with TRBD1 identical over 9 bases. Germline V lookup: CDR1 SGHKS, CDR2 YYEKEE (reference sequence). Losses at the gene ends were 3 bases for V and 4 bases for J; bases not matched to a gene: 10. The CDR3 is made up of 16 amino acids. The CDR3 spells CASSSRTGAGRETQYF. The CDR3 nucleotides are TGTGCCAGCAGCTCCAGGACAGGGGCGGGGAGAGAGACCCAGTACTTC.

This clonotype came up a few times. The J gene is TRBJ2-1, the V gene TRBV6-6; TRBD2 agrees at 16 bases. The CDR3 has 15 amino acids. CDR1 is MNHNY, CDR2 SVGAGI, per germline (reference sequence). The trim removed 5 bases at V and 10 bases at J, leaving 5 bases unmatched. The CDR3 protein is CASSVPGLAGGEQFF. CDR3 nucleotide sequence: TGTGCCAGCAGTGTTCCGGGACTAGCGGGGGGGGAGCAGTTCTTC.

The chain has TRBV4-3 and TRBJ2-2; maybe TRBD2 (6 bases). The CDR3 length is 17 residues. Trimming took off 0 bases at V and 5 bases at J, with 16 bases between the two ends. Germline CDR1 and CDR2: LGHNA and YSLEER. For the CDR3, the DNA is TGCGCCAGCAGCCAAGATCCCCCGGGAGTGAATACCGGGGAGCTGTTTTTT. It yields the protein CASSQDPPGVNTGELFF.

A few counts support this clonotype. The chain uses TRBV24-1 and TRBJ2-3; D gene unclear. The CDR3 runs 12 residues. V lost 4 bases and J 6 bases, leaving 7 bases between the germline ends. Germline values: CDR1 KGHDR, CDR2 SFDVKD. This chain's CDR3 is CATSDYEDTQYF. For the CDR3, the DNA is TGTGCCACCAGTGACTACGAGGATACGCAGTATTTT.

The rearrangement joins TRBV6-2 or TRBV6-3 to TRBJ2-7; D could derive from TRBD1 or TRBD2 (5 bases each). The CDR3 consists of 15 residues. Germline V gene data show CDR1 as MNHEY and CDR2 as SVGEGT. V lost 5 bases and J 1 base, leaving 15 bases between the germline ends. The CDR3 DNA is TGTGCCAGCAGTCCCAACCGGGACGGATCCTACGAGCAGTACTTC. Amino acids: CASSPNRDGSYEQYF.

The chain joins TRBV9 to TRBJ2-7; 8 bases fit TRBD2. CDR1 and CDR2 from the germline V gene are SGDLS and YYNGEE. With V trimmed by 0 bases and J by 7 bases, 9 bases remained unmatched. This CDR3 has 15 amino acids. For the CDR3, the DNA is TGTGCCAGCAGCGTAGCAAGCGGGGGCCCGGAGGAGCAGTACTTC. This codes for CASSVASGGPEEQYF.

In DNA, the CDR3 is TGTGCCAGCAGCTTAGCCTGGGAACAAGAGACCCAGTACTTC. Protein product: CASSLAWEQETQYF. The chain has TRBV11-2 and TRBJ2-5, with D unresolved. The CDR3 runs to 14 residues. The germline V gene encodes CDR1 SGHAT and CDR2 FQNNGV. V was pared by 1 base and J by 2 bases, with 8 bases between.

V is TRBV2 and J is TRBJ2-7; D unresolved. This CDR3 is 13 amino acids long. CDR1 and CDR2 from the germline V gene are SNHLY and FYNNEI. Trimming removed 6 bases at V and 1 base at J, with 10 bases between. CDR3 nucleotides: TGTGCCAGCAGCCGTTTGAATTCCTACGAGCAGTACTTC. As protein: CASSRLNSYEQYF.

This clonotype has only a few counts. The rearrangement uses TRBV2 and TRBJ2-7, with TRBD2 as a possible D gene (5 bases). From germline, CDR1 is SNHLY and CDR2 FYNNEI. CDR3 length: 14 amino acids. V lost 8 bases and J lost 0, with 14 bases in between. CDR3 DNA: TGTGCCAGCCGGGATGAATGGGTCTCCTACGAGCAGTACTTC. As protein: CASRDEWVSYEQYF.

The chain has TRBV28 and TRBJ2-7; 7 nucleotides align to TRBD2. The V segment lost 5 bases and the J segment 2 bases; nucleotides outside the gene matches: 12. Looked up from germline, CDR1 is MDHEN and CDR2 is SYDVKM. CDR3 length equals 16 residues. DNA of the CDR3: TGTGCCAGCAGTCCATCCCCCGGGACTACACCCTACGAGCAGTACTTC. As protein: CASSPSPGTTPYEQYF. Based on the CDR3 plus reference TRBV28 and TRBJ2-7, the full variable domain is DVKVTQSSRYLVKRTGEKVFLECVQDMDHENMFWYRQDPGLGLRLIYFSYDVKMKEKGDIPEGYSVSREKKERFSLILESASTNQTSMYLCASSPSPGTTPYEQYFGPGTRLTVT.

This clonotype was found a few times. The V gene is TRBV2, the J gene TRBJ2-1, with 10 bases fitting TRBD1. This CDR3 is built from 15 residues. J was trimmed by 5 bases and V by 6 bases; bases with no gene match: 7. Germline V lookup: CDR1 SNHLY, CDR2 FYNNEI. CDR3 sequence (DNA): TGTGCCAGCAGCGACCGGGACAGGGGTAACAATGAGCAGTTCTTC. The encoded protein is CASSDRDRGNNEQFF.

The table lists this clonotype with a count of one. This chain connects TRBV10-3 to TRBJ2-7; D is undetermined. Germline CDR1 reads ENHRY; CDR2 reads SYGVKD. Trimming stripped 3 bases from V and 3 bases from J, with 6 bases between. The CDR3 spans 12 residues. Here the CDR3 reads CAISDTNYEQYF. The CDR3, as DNA: TGTGCCATCAGTGACACTAACTACGAGCAGTACTTC.